This T cell receptor (beta chain) was captured by sequencing in a study of blood T cell repertoires in COVID-19. Study at large: From the United States, Italy and Spain came samples of acute and convalescent COVID-19.

In the original workflow: For nucleated cells, counts were estimated from reference gene primer amplification. Clones were read by immunoSEQ multiplex PCR, and TCRdb kept only the in-frame ones, dropping some. The V and J calls and clone size were taken over from that table, and D and trimming were inferred from the DNA. The sample consists of fewer than 80,000 clones, roughly 90% of them appearing once. With 4 bases removed from V and 0 bases from J, the gap between germline ends came to 13 bases. The germline V gene encodes CDR1 SGHVS and CDR2 FNYEAQ. The CDR3 has 15 amino acids. The V gene is TRBV7-6, the J gene TRBJ2-7, with D maybe TRBD2 (5 bases). The source is a woman between 45 and 60 years old with active or convalescent COVID-19. The sequencing input was peripheral blood. CDR3 coding DNA: TGTGCCAGCAGCTCAACAACTAGTATCTCCTACGAGCAGTACTTC. Translating gives CASSSTTSISYEQYF.